This entry is about one T cell receptor beta chain. The data derive from a study of monozygotic twins with inflammatory bowel disease. Germline lookup yields CDR1 SGHVS and CDR2 FQNEAQ. The CDR3 sequence is 16 residues long. Input per TCR library consisted of 3500 ng of total RNA. TCRdb reprocessed the 5' RACE reads; each CDR3 protein has one entry and no DNA is given. In all, the sample yields around 220,000 distinct CDR3 sequences. This clonotype originated in a human donor with ulcerative colitis or Crohn's disease, or a healthy co-twin of an affected twin (not recorded which). The sequenced sample consisted of blood. The chain joins TRBV7-8 to TRBJ1-6. CDR3 region: CASSLGSGGSNSPLHF.